This TCR beta chain was captured by sequencing in a study of cytomegalovirus exposure and HLA in healthy donors. Broader study findings: TCR association rates varied by HLA locus in a later analysis, with DRB1 highest and HLA-C lowest. Later analysis found that TCR beta chains associated with HLA were more clonally expanded than other, equally common chains.

As to this clone: What it recognizes is unknown.

13 Jbeta primers and 60 Vbeta primers were used for the PCR. The assay was immunoSEQ multiplex PCR, and TCRdb's table has in-frame clones only and misses some. The data contain around 190,000 clones, roughly 77% of them seen just once; the ten biggest clones take up about 1.6%. The sequence was collected from a woman in her fifties or sixties in good health and CMV-seronegative. Material: PBMCs.

As DNA, the CDR3 is TGCGCCAGCAGCTTCGGAACAGGCGGTAACTATGGCTACACCTTC. Protein: CASSFGTGGNYGYTF. V usage is TRBV5-1 and J usage is TRBJ1-2; D is possibly TRBD1 (5 bases). This CDR3 contains 15 residues. In germline, CDR1 is SGHRS, CDR2 YFSETQ. Trimming took 2 bases from V and 1 from J, leaving 12 bases between them.